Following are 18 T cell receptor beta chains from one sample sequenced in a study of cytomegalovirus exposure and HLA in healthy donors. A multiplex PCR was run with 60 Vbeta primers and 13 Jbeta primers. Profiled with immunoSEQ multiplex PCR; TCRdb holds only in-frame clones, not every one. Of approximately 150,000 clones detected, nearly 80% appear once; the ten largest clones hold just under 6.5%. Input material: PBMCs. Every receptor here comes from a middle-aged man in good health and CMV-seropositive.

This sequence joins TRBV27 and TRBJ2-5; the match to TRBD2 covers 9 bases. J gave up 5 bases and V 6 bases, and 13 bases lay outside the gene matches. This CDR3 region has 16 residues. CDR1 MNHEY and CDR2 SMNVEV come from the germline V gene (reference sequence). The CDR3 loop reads CASRYRWLAGMETQYF. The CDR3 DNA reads TGTGCCAGCAGGTACAGGTGGCTAGCGGGAATGGAGACCCAGTACTTC.

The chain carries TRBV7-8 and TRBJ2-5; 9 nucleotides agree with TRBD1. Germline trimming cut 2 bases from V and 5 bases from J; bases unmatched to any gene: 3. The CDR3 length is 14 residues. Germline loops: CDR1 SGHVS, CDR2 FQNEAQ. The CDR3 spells CASSLNRGLETQYF. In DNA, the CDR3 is TGTGCCAGCAGCTTAAACAGGGGGCTCGAGACCCAGTACTTC.

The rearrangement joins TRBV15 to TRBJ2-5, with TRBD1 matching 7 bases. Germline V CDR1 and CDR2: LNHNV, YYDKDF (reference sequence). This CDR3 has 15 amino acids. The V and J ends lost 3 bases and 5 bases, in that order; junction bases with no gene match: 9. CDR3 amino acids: CATSSARGSWETQYF. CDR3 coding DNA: TGTGCCACCAGCAGCGCCAGGGGGAGTTGGGAGACCCAGTACTTC.

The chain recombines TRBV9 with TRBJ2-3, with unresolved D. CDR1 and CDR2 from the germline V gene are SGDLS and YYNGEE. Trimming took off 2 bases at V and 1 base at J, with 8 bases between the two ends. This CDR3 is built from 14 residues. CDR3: CASSVIPGTDTQYF. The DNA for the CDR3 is TGTGCCAGCAGCGTGATCCCGGGCACAGATACGCAGTATTTT.

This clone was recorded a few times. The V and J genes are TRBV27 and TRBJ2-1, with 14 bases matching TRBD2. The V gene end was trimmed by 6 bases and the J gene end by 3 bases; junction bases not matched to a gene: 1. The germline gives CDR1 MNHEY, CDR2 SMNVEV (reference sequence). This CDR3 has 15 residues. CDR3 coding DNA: TGTGCCAGCAGAGGACTAGCGGGAGGCTACAATGAGCAGTTCTTC. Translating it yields CASRGLAGGYNEQFF.

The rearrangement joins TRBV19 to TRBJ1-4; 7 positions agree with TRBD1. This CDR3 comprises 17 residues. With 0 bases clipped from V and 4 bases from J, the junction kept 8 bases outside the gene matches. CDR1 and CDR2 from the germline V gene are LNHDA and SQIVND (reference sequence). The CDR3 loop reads CASSIDRGRQLNEKLFF. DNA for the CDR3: TGTGCCAGTAGTATAGACAGGGGGAGACAGCTTAATGAAAAACTGTTTTTT.

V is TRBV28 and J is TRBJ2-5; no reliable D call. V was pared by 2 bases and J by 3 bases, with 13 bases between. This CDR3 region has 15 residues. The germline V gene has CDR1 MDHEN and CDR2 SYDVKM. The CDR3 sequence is CASSLRSTPKETQYF. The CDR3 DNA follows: TGTGCCAGCAGTTTACGGTCGACACCGAAAGAGACCCAGTACTTC.

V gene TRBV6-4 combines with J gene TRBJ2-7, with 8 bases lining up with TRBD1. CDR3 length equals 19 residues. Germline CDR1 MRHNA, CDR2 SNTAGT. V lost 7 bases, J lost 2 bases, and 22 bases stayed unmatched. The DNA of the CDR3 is TGTGCCAGCAACGGGTTGGACAGGGTGCGAGTCCATGTCGCCTACGAGCAGTACTTC. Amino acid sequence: CASNGLDRVRVHVAYEQYF.

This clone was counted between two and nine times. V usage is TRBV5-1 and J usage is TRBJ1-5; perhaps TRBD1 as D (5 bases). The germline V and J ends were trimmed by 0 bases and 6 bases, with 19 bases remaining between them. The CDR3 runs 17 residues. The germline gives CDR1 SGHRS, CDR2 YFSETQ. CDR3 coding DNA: TGCGCCAGCAGCTTGGAGCCCCAAGAGACAGCCGGTCAGCCCCAGCATTTT. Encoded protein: CASSLEPQETAGQPQHF.

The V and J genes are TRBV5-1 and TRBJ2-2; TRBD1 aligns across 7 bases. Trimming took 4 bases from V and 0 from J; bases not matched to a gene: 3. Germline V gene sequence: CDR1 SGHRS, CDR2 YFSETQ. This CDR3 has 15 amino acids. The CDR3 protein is CASSLGQTNTGELFF. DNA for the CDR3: TGCGCCAGCAGCCTGGGACAGACGAACACCGGGGAGCTGTTTTTT.

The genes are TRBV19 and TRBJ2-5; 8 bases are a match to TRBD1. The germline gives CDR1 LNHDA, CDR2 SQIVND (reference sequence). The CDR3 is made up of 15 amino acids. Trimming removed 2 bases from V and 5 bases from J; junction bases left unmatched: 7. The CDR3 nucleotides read TGTGCCAGTAGTATACCCGCAGGGGGCCTGGAGACCCAGTACTTC. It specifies CASSIPAGGLETQYF.

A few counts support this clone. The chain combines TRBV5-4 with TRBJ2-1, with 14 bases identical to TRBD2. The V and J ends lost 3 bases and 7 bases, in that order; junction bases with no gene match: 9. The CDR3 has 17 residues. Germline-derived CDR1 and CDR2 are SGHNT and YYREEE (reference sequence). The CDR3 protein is CASSWGTSGREGNEQFF. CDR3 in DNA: TGTGCCAGCAGCTGGGGGACTAGCGGGAGAGAGGGAAATGAGCAGTTCTTC.

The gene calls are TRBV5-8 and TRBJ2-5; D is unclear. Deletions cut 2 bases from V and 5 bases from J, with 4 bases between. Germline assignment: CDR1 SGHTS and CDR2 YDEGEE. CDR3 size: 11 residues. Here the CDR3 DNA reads TGTGCCAGCAGCTTCGAGGAGACCCAGTACTTC. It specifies CASSFEETQYF.

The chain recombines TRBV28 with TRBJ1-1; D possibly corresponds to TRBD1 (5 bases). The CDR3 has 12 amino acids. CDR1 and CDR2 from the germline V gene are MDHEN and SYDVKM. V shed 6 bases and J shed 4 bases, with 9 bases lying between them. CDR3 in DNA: TGTGCCAGCAGGGGGCTAGGCACTGAAGCTTTCTTT. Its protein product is CASRGLGTEAFF.

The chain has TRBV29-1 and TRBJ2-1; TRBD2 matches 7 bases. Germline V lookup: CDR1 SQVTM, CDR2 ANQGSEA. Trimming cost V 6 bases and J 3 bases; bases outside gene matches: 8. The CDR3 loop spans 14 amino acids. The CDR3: CSVAPGLHYNEQFF. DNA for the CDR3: TGCAGCGTGGCGCCGGGACTACACTACAATGAGCAGTTCTTC.

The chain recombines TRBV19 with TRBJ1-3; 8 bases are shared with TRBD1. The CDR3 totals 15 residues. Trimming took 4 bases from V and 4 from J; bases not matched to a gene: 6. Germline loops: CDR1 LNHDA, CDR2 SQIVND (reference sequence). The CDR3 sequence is CASSTTGGAGNTIYF. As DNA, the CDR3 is TGTGCCAGTAGTACCACAGGGGGAGCGGGAAACACCATATATTTT.

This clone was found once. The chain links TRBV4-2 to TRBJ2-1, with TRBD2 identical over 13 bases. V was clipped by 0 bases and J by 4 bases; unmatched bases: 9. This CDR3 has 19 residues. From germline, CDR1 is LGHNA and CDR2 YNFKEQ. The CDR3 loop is CASSQESLGLAGEYNEQFF. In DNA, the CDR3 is TGTGCCAGCAGCCAAGAGAGTCTCGGACTAGCGGGAGAGTACAATGAGCAGTTCTTC.

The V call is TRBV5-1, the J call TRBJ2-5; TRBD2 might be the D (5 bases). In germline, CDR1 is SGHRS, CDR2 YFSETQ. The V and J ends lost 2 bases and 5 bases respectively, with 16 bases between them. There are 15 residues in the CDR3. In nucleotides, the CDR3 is TGCGCCAGCAGCTTTTCACTAGGGAACGAGGAGACCCAGTACTTC. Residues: CASSFSLGNEETQYF.